This TCR beta chain was retrieved from a study of PD-1 blockade in mismatch repair-deficient tumors. The ends lost 5 bases at V and 2 bases at J; junction bases unmatched: 5. The germline V gene encodes CDR1 SGHTA and CDR2 FQGTGA. The CDR3 has 15 residues. The data were produced by immunoSEQ multiplex PCR, yet TCRdb's version contains in-frame clones alone and is incomplete. This table holds tens of thousands of clones, around 85% found once. The sample was PBMCs, taken before pembrolizumab treatment. The sequence was collected from an adult with mismatch repair-deficient cancer. J is TRBJ2-1 and V is TRBV7-3; 8 positions match TRBD2. CDR3 region: CASSRTSRAYNEQFF. CDR3 DNA sequence: TGTGCCAGCAGCAGGACTAGCAGAGCCTACAATGAGCAGTTCTTC.